Presented here are 22 T cell receptor beta chains from one specimen sequenced in a study of response to subunit inactivated influenza vaccine. TCRdb recomputed calls from the RT-PCR reads with MiXCR, one row per CDR3 protein. Of roughly 500,000 distinct CDR3 sequences listed, 15% to 20% are singletons. This material consisted of CD4+ T cells sorted from PBMCs, taken around 2 years after vaccination. The receptors derive from a man between 50 and 69 years old who received an inactivated influenza vaccine.

In this sample, this clonotype turned up many times. V gene TRBV20-1 combines with J gene TRBJ1-2; D unresolved. CDR1 and CDR2 from the germline V gene are DFQATT and SNEGSKA (reference sequence). This CDR3 has 11 amino acids. V gave up 6 bases and J gave up 5 bases, with 10 bases separating them. The DNA for the CDR3 is TGCAGTGCAAATGATGGTTATGGCTACACCTTC. Amino acid sequence: CSANDGYGYTF.

This sequence joins TRBV10-1 and TRBJ1-1, with TRBD1 matching over 10 bases. The CDR3 is 15 residues long. The germline CDR1 and CDR2 sequences are WNHNN and SYGVQD (reference sequence). V lost 10 bases, J lost 1 base, and 9 bases stayed unmatched. The CDR3 sequence is CATADRGAKNTEAFF. CDR3 DNA sequence: TGCGCCACCGCGGACAGGGGGGCGAAGAACACTGAAGCTTTCTTT.

This clonotype was found once. This sequence joins TRBV20-1 and TRBJ2-3; tentative D call: TRBD2 (5 bases). The CDR3 length is 15 residues. V lost 5 bases and J lost 4, with 19 bases in between. Germline assignment: CDR1 DFQATT and CDR2 SNEGSKA (reference sequence). The CDR3 here is CSAHGLAPVADTQYF. CDR3 DNA sequence: TGCAGTGCTCACGGACTGGCCCCTGTGGCAGATACGCAGTATTTT.

This chain joins TRBV28 and TRBJ1-6, with D unresolved. The CDR3 covers 15 residues. V was clipped by 2 bases and J by 5 bases, with 10 bases between them. Germline CDR1 MDHEN, CDR2 SYDVKM. CDR3 residues: CASSLPVGDNSPLHF. CDR3 bases: TGTGCCAGCAGTTTACCCGTGGGTGATAATTCACCCCTCCACTTT. Complete variable domain (other parts from reference TRBV28 and TRBJ1-6): DVKVTQSSRYLVKRTGEKVFLECVQDMDHENMFWYRQDPGLGLRLIYFSYDVKMKEKGDIPEGYSVSREKKERFSLILESASTNQTSMYLCASSLPVGDNSPLHFGNGTRLTVT.

The chain carries TRBV3-1 and TRBJ2-5; no firm D call. This CDR3 is built from 15 residues. V lost 0 bases and J 1 base, leaving 9 bases between the germline ends. Germline CDR1 is LGHDT and CDR2 is YNNKEL (reference sequence). The CDR3 reads CASSQDKASQETQYF. DNA of the CDR3: TGTGCCAGCAGCCAAGATAAGGCCTCCCAAGAGACCCAGTACTTC.

The V call is TRBV7-3, the J call TRBJ2-3; maybe TRBD2 (5 bases). The V gene lost 5 bases and the J gene lost 2 bases, with 14 bases spanning the gap. The length of the CDR3 is 15 residues. Germline CDR1 is SGHTA and CDR2 is FQGTGA. For the CDR3, the DNA is TGTGCCAGCAGCCCGGCCCGGGGTAACACAGATACGCAGTATTTT. The encoded protein is CASSPARGNTDTQYF.

The chain joins TRBV20-1 to TRBJ2-2; 8 bases match TRBD2. The V gene end was trimmed by 6 bases and the J gene end by 6 bases; junction bases not matched to a gene: 9. Germline CDR1 DFQATT, CDR2 SNEGSKA (reference sequence). The CDR3 has 14 residues. The CDR3 bases are TGCAGTGCCCCCGGGAGGGGCAGCGCCGGGGAGCTGTTTTTT. It encodes CSAPGRGSAGELFF.

This clonotype was counted at least ten times. This chain joins TRBV9 and TRBJ2-3; 9 bases line up with TRBD2. The CDR3 covers 14 residues. J was trimmed by 3 bases and V by 2 bases; bases with no gene match: 1. CDR1 is SGDLS and CDR2 is YYNGEE in the germline V gene. CDR3 coding DNA: TGTGCCAGCAGCGTTAGCGGGAGTACAGATACGCAGTATTTT. Its translation: CASSVSGSTDTQYF.

This clonotype was seen only a few times. The chain links TRBV12-3 or TRBV12-4 to TRBJ1-1; D gene unclear. V lost 6 bases, J lost 6 bases, and 17 bases lay in between. This CDR3 is 14 amino acids long. The CDR3 DNA follows: TGTGCCAGCAGCTCCTCCTCCGCGGCGGCTGAAGCTTTCTTT. Translation gives CASSSSSAAAEAFF.

The table lists this clonotype with a few counts. CDR3 coding DNA: TGTGCCAGCAGCTTAGGAGCCGGGACAACTGGTGGCTACACCTTC. Protein product: CASSLGAGTTGGYTF. This chain uses TRBV11-2 with TRBJ1-2; weak D call: TRBD1 (6 bases). Between the trimmed V and J ends, which lost 1 base and 7 bases, there was a span of 16 bases. CDR3 length: 15 residues. Germline CDR1 SGHAT, CDR2 FQNNGV.

The rearrangement links TRBV5-4 to TRBJ2-3; D gene unclear. CDR1 and CDR2 (germline): SGHNT, YYREEE (reference sequence). This CDR3 has 16 residues. V shed 4 bases and J shed 0 bases, with 15 bases lying between them. CDR3 DNA sequence: TGTGCCAGCAGCCCGCGGAAGTCAGCTAGCACAGATACGCAGTATTTT. Its protein is CASSPRKSASTDTQYF.

This clonotype has more than one count but fewer than ten. J is TRBJ1-1 and V is TRBV9; D gene unclear. The V end was cut by 0 bases, the J end by 3 bases, with 9 bases between. CDR1 and CDR2 from the germline V gene are SGDLS and YYNGEE. This CDR3 spans 14 amino acids. The CDR3 DNA reads TGTGCCAGCAGCGTAGGGGCCGGTGACACTGAAGCTTTCTTT. Amino acid sequence: CASSVGAGDTEAFF.

The chain recombines TRBV7-2 with TRBJ2-1; 9 nucleotides align to TRBD2. Germline CDR1 reads SGHTA; CDR2 reads FQGNSA. There are 16 residues in the CDR3. V trimming: 1 base; J trimming: 4 bases; junction bases outside the gene matches: 5. CDR3 protein: CASSLEASGTYNEQFF. CDR3 DNA: TGTGCCAGCAGCTTAGAGGCTAGCGGGACTTACAATGAGCAGTTCTTC.

This clonotype was seen many times. The CDR3 spells CASSLKTSYEQYF. CDR3 sequence (DNA): TGTGCCAGCAGCTTAAAGACTTCCTACGAGCAGTACTTC. This chain connects TRBV7-2 to TRBJ2-7; unclear D gene. The V gene's germline CDR1 is SGHTA and CDR2 FQGNSA. V lost 2 bases, J lost 1 base, and 6 bases lay in between. The CDR3 is 13 amino acids. Filled out from reference TRBV7-2 and TRBJ2-7, the complete variable domain reads GAGVSQSPSNKVTEKGKDVELRCDPISGHTALYWYRQSLGQGLEFLIYFQGNSAPDKSGLPSDRFSAERTGGSVSTLTIQRTQQEDSAVYLCASSLKTSYEQYFGPGTRLTVT.

J is TRBJ2-1 and V is TRBV5-1; the match to TRBD1 covers 8 bases. The CDR3 is 14 residues long. V was pared by 4 bases and J by 7 bases, with 7 bases of the junction left unmatched. CDR1 and CDR2 (germline): SGHRS, YFSETQ. The CDR3 is CASSAGQGRNEQFF. In nucleotides, the CDR3 is TGCGCCAGCAGCGCCGGACAGGGTAGGAATGAGCAGTTCTTC.

CDR3 nucleotides: TGTGCCAGCAGTTTCCGGGTTTTGGAGACCCAGTACTTC. Its translation is CASSFRVLETQYF. The chain links TRBV12-3 or TRBV12-4 to TRBJ2-5, with D unclear. The CDR3 length is 13 residues. V lost 3 bases and J 5 bases, leaving 10 bases between the germline ends.

The chain uses TRBV7-9 and TRBJ2-5; D is possibly TRBD2 (6 bases). V dropped 7 bases and J dropped 7 bases, with 13 bases sitting between them. The CDR3 has 12 amino acids. Germline V gene lookup returns CDR1 SEHNR and CDR2 FQNEAQ (reference sequence). This CDR3 reads CASNPGGGTQYF. The CDR3 region has the DNA TGTGCCAGCAACCCCGGGGGTGGGACCCAGTACTTC.

The rearrangement uses TRBV7-2 and TRBJ1-3, with a tentative D call TRBD1 (6 bases). V dropped 5 bases and J dropped 2 bases, with 13 bases sitting between them. Germline CDR1 reads SGHTA; CDR2 reads FQGNSA. CDR3 length: 15 amino acids. Here the CDR3 reads CASSMTGSTGNTIYF. DNA of the CDR3: TGTGCCAGCAGCATGACAGGTTCGACTGGAAACACCATATATTTT.

The chain is built from TRBV10-3 and TRBJ2-7; D is unresolved. CDR1 and CDR2 from the germline V gene are ENHRY and SYGVKD. The CDR3 spans 12 residues. The ends were cut back, 5 bases at V and 3 bases at J, with 8 bases in the middle. The CDR3 region has the DNA TGTGCCATCAGTTTAGACGGCTACGAGCAGTACTTC. As protein: CAISLDGYEQYF.

The chain couples TRBV20-1 to TRBJ2-5; D perhaps matches TRBD1 (6 bases). The germline V gene has CDR1 DFQATT and CDR2 SNEGSKA (reference sequence). This CDR3 has 16 amino acids. The V gene lost 6 bases and the J gene lost 4 bases, with 24 bases spanning the gap. The chain's CDR3 is CSAPPRVRGKGETQYF. The DNA for the CDR3 is TGCAGTGCCCCGCCCCGCGTCAGGGGAAAAGGAGAGACCCAGTACTTC.

The chain recombines TRBV4-1 with TRBJ2-4, with 7 bases matching TRBD1. Germline lookup yields CDR1 MGHRA and CDR2 YSYEKL. The CDR3 contains 14 residues. V gave up 0 bases and J gave up 11 bases; unmatched junction bases: 7. In DNA, the CDR3 is TGCGCCAGCAGCCAAGATAGGGACAGTTTTCTTCAGTACTTC. Its translation: CASSQDRDSFLQYF.

The table lists this clonotype with a few counts. The chain is built from TRBV29-1 and TRBJ2-7; 7 bases are a match to TRBD1. Trimming took 2 bases from V and 0 from J; bases not matched to a gene: 1. The CDR3 loop spans 13 amino acids. Germline V gives CDR1 SQVTM, CDR2 ANQGSEA. Here the CDR3 DNA reads TGCAGCGTTGAACGACAGGGCTCCTACGAGCAGTACTTC. As protein: CSVERQGSYEQYF.